Described below is a single T cell receptor (beta chain) sequence and its context. Methods used by the authors: Quantification of nucleated cells was approximated via reference gene primer amplification. TCRdb's table, derived via immunoSEQ multiplex PCR, lists solely in-frame clones and lacks some. The D gene and trimming were derived from the DNA, and the V and J assignments and clone size from that table. The data hold 140,000 to 150,000 clones, with around 80% observed a single time. These data come from a study of blood T cell repertoires in COVID-19. Study-level background: Some COVID-19 samples were acute and others convalescent; all came from the United States, Italy and Spain. In each case, the material was cDNA or gDNA derived from T cells, B-cell-depleted T cells, or PBMCs.

The CDR3 spans 14 residues. Trimming shortened V by 7 bases and J by 8 bases, and 17 bases separated the two germline ends. The germline V gene encodes CDR1 SNHLY and CDR2 FYNNEI. This sequence joins TRBV2 and TRBJ1-4; no clear D gene. The source material was peripheral blood. This sequence was found in a man between 65 and 85 years old who had recovered from COVID-19. The CDR3 region is CASMGVTVGEKLFF. The CDR3 region has the DNA TGTGCCAGCATGGGAGTGACGGTCGGAGAAAAACTGTTTTTT.